These 7 T cell receptor beta chains share one sample of origin, sequenced in a study of blood T cell repertoires in COVID-19 (dated by TCRdb to between 2020 and 2021). The library was obtained by the immunoSEQ multiplex PCR assay. In its TCRdb copy, this immuneACCESS table keeps in-frame sequences only and misses some clones. Where compared with another copy, unresolved V genes explain less than half of these, and the others have no known cause. This sample has 120,000 to 150,000 clones in its table, and about 86% of those were observed once. The ten largest make up roughly 4% of the sample. Sequencing was carried out using peripheral blood. The receptors originated from a woman in her 40s with acute or convalescent COVID-19.

Only one count was recorded for this clone. This chain connects TRBV4-1 to TRBJ1-2; the D gene is possibly TRBD1 (6 bases). Per the germline V gene, CDR1 is MGHRA and CDR2 is YSYEKL. V lost 3 bases and J 2 bases, leaving 10 bases between the germline ends. The CDR3 has 14 residues. The CDR3 spells CASSQYRENYGYTF. The CDR3 DNA reads TGCGCCAGCAGCCAGTACAGGGAGAACTATGGCTACACCTTC.

The V gene is TRBV28, the J gene TRBJ2-7; TRBD2 might be the D (6 bases). This CDR3 region has 14 residues. V gave up 3 bases and J gave up 4 bases, with 13 bases separating them. Germline-derived CDR1 and CDR2 are MDHEN and SYDVKM. For the CDR3, the DNA is TGTGCCAGCAGTTTCGACGGGGCGGGGTACGAGCAGTACTTC. Protein sequence: CASSFDGAGYEQYF.

The rearrangement uses TRBV30 and TRBJ2-7, with D tentatively TRBD1 (6 bases). In germline, CDR1 is GTSNPN, CDR2 SVGIG (reference sequence). The V gene lost 0 bases and the J gene lost 4 bases, with 34 bases spanning the gap. The CDR3 is made up of 21 amino acids. CDR3 region: CAWSVGPYRELSRTSRYEQYF. The CDR3 nucleotides are TGTGCCTGGAGTGTAGGCCCCTACAGGGAACTGAGTAGGACGAGCCGGTACGAGCAGTACTTC.

This clone was observed a few times. The V call is TRBV7-2, the J call TRBJ1-2; 7 positions match TRBD1. V lost 5 bases and J lost 7; bases outside the gene matches: 16. This CDR3 comprises 16 residues. Looked up from germline, CDR1 is SGHTA and CDR2 is FQGNSA. This CDR3 reads CASSPSRDSGWGGYTF. As DNA, the CDR3 is TGTGCCAGCAGCCCGTCCCGGGACAGTGGTTGGGGTGGCTACACCTTC.

The genes are TRBV28 and TRBJ1-2; tentative D call: TRBD1 (5 bases). Trimming shortened V by 3 bases and J by 7 bases, and 9 bases separated the two germline ends. The germline V gene has CDR1 MDHEN and CDR2 SYDVKM. The length of the CDR3 is 12 residues. This CDR3 is CASSFGQSGYTF. The CDR3 coding sequence is TGTGCCAGCAGTTTCGGACAATCTGGCTACACCTTC.

This sequence joins TRBV5-1 and TRBJ2-5; 7 nucleotides agree with TRBD2. The CDR3 sequence is 14 residues long. Trimming removed 7 bases from V and 5 bases from J; junction bases left unmatched: 11. The germline gives CDR1 SGHRS, CDR2 YFSETQ. The CDR3 DNA reads as TGCGCCAGCGCCGTCCTGGGGCGGGAGGAGACCCAGTACTTC. This sequence encodes CASAVLGREETQYF.

This clone showed up just a few times. V is TRBV2 and J is TRBJ2-5; possibly TRBD2 for D (6 bases). V gave up 4 bases and J gave up 0 bases, with 6 bases separating them. Germline values: CDR1 SNHLY, CDR2 FYNNEI. This CDR3 has 13 residues. CDR3 DNA sequence: TGTGCCAGCAGTGGGGACTACCAAGAGACCCAGTACTTC. The encoded protein is CASSGDYQETQYF.